This record covers a single TCR beta chain. This specimen belongs to a study of blood T cell repertoires in COVID-19. On the study more broadly: Sites in the United States, Italy and Spain provided acute and convalescent COVID-19 samples. T cells, B-cell-depleted T cells, or PBMCs provided the cDNA or gDNA that served as material.

In the original analysis: Amplification with reference gene primers provided the estimates of nucleated cell counts. Some clones are missing from TCRdb's copy, which holds only in-frame ones; the method was immunoSEQ multiplex PCR. V and J calls and clone size follow that table, whereas D and trimming were derived from the DNA. The sample contains approximately 210,000 clones, around 91% of which appear only once. Between the trimmed V and J ends, which lost 5 bases and 9 bases, there was a span of 12 bases. CDR3 length: 12 amino acids. CDR1 and CDR2 (germline): LNHDA, SQIVND (reference sequence). The material sequenced was peripheral blood. The clonotype originates from a woman aged 40 to 50 with acute or convalescent COVID-19. The chain couples TRBV19 to TRBJ2-3, with D possibly matching TRBD1 (6 bases). CDR3 in DNA: TGTGCCAGTAGTCAAGGCAGGGGAACGCAGTATTTT. This gives the protein CASSQGRGTQYF.